What follows are 11 T cell receptor beta chains derived from one specimen sequenced in a study of T cells after yellow fever vaccination. Using its own MiXCR run on the 5' RACE reads, TCRdb lists one record per CDR3 protein. The repertoire holds hundreds of thousands of distinct CDR3 sequences, roughly 13% seen once, with around 15% in the top ten. This material consisted of PBMCs, taken on the day of the yellow fever booster vaccination. The receptors come from a man aged 30-40 years who received the YFV17D yellow fever vaccine.

The chain has TRBV5-5 and TRBJ2-1; TRBD2 aligns across 9 bases. CDR3 size: 15 residues. Losses at the gene ends were 6 bases for V and 2 bases for J; bases not matched to a gene: 6. In germline, CDR1 is SGHKS, CDR2 YYEKEE (reference sequence). CDR3 amino acids: CASIRLADTYNEQFF. DNA of the CDR3: TGTGCCAGCATCCGACTAGCGGACACCTACAATGAGCAGTTCTTC. Looking up the rest from reference TRBV5-5 and TRBJ2-1 gives the full variable domain: DAGVTQSPTHLIKTRGQQVTLRCSPISGHKSVSWYQQVLGQGPQFIFQYYEKEERGRGNFPDRFSARQFPNYSSELNVNALLLGDSALYLCASIRLADTYNEQFFGPGTRLTVL.

This clonotype was seen only a few times. This chain uses TRBV24-1 with TRBJ2-3; D not resolved. Trimming stripped 4 bases from V and 1 base from J, with 17 bases between. The CDR3 extends over 17 amino acids. CDR1 and CDR2 from the germline V gene are KGHDR and SFDVKD. CDR3 DNA: TGTGCCACCAGTGACACCCTCTCGGCCCTTGGCACAGATACGCAGTATTTT. Translated: CATSDTLSALGTDTQYF.

The table lists this clonotype with a few counts. The rearrangement joins TRBV6-5 to TRBJ2-5, with TRBD2 matching 8 bases. Germline CDR1 and CDR2: MNHEY and SVGAGI. Germline trimming cut 0 bases from V and 6 bases from J; bases unmatched to any gene: 3. The CDR3 contains 14 residues. This chain's CDR3 is CASSYSTSAQTQYF. DNA for the CDR3: TGTGCCAGCAGTTACTCGACTAGCGCACAGACCCAGTACTTC.

V gene TRBV19 combines with J gene TRBJ2-1; no clear D gene. The CDR3 sequence is 14 residues long. Trimming took 11 bases from V and 5 from J, leaving 19 bases between them. Germline V gives CDR1 LNHDA, CDR2 SQIVND (reference sequence). The CDR3 loop reads CASHLSTQNNEQFF. The CDR3 DNA reads TGTGCCTCCCACCTGTCTACCCAAAACAATGAGCAGTTCTTC.

The genes are TRBV5-1 and TRBJ2-3, with D perhaps matching TRBD1 or TRBD2 (5 bases each). The V gene's germline CDR1 is SGHRS and CDR2 YFSETQ. The germline V and J ends were trimmed by 4 bases and 3 bases, with 12 bases remaining between them. This CDR3 has 14 amino acids. CDR3 region: CASSDRDPTDTQYF. The CDR3 nucleotides read TGCGCCAGCAGCGACCGGGACCCTACAGATACGCAGTATTTT. The entire variable domain, with the rest obtained from reference TRBV5-1 and TRBJ2-3, is as follows: KAGVTQTPRYLIKTRGQQVTLSCSPISGHRSVSWYQQTPGQGLQFLFEYFSETQRNKGNFPGRFSGRQFSNSRSEMNVSTLELGDSALYLCASSDRDPTDTQYFGPGTRLTVL.

This sequence joins TRBV5-1 and TRBJ2-5; 11 bases line up with TRBD2. V was clipped by 2 bases and J by 3 bases; unmatched bases: 3. Germline assignment: CDR1 SGHRS and CDR2 YFSETQ. The length of the CDR3 is 15 residues. The chain's CDR3 is CASSLLAGVKETQYF. The CDR3, as DNA: TGCGCCAGCAGCTTACTAGCGGGAGTGAAAGAGACCCAGTACTTC.

This clonotype was observed a single time. The chain recombines TRBV12-3 or TRBV12-4 with TRBJ2-1; D gene ambiguous. This CDR3 is built from 11 residues. Trimming shortened V by 5 bases and J by 8 bases, and 7 bases separated the two germline ends. CDR3 loop: CASSILHEQFF. In DNA, the CDR3 is TGTGCCAGCAGTATCCTCCATGAGCAGTTCTTC.

This clonotype was recorded a few times. The genes are TRBV7-2 and TRBJ2-1; 7 bases map to TRBD2. This CDR3 contains 13 residues. Germline V gives CDR1 SGHTA, CDR2 FQGNSA. V was clipped by 5 bases and J by 10 bases; unmatched bases: 8. CDR3 sequence: CASSRGTTEEQFF. CDR3 nucleotide sequence: TGTGCCAGCAGCAGAGGGACTACCGAGGAGCAGTTCTTC.

CDR3 amino acids: CASSPGQGIGGYTF. In DNA form, the CDR3 reads TGTGCCAGCAGCCCCGGACAGGGCATCGGTGGCTACACCTTC. The chain links TRBV3-1 to TRBJ1-2; 8 bases are a match to TRBD1. The CDR3 extends over 14 amino acids. Per germline, CDR1 LGHDT and CDR2 YNNKEL (reference sequence). The V segment lost 4 bases and the J segment 7 bases; nucleotides outside the gene matches: 8. The full variable domain, rest sourced from reference TRBV3-1 and TRBJ1-2, is DTAVSQTPKYLVTQMGNDKSIKCEQNLGHDTMYWYKQDSKKFLKIMFSYNNKELIINETVPNRFSPKSPDKAHLNLHINSLELGDSAVYFCASSPGQGIGGYTFGSGTRLTVV.

This clonotype was observed a few times. The chain couples TRBV18 to TRBJ1-1, with 7 bases lining up with TRBD1. V dropped 6 bases and J dropped 5; count of bases not matched to a gene: 6. The CDR3 is 13 residues long. Germline CDR1 reads KGHSH; CDR2 reads LQKENI. The CDR3 region has the DNA TGTGCCAGCTCTTGGGACAGCCAAACTGAAGCTTTCTTT. Translated, it gives CASSWDSQTEAFF.

The table lists this clonotype with a few counts. The chain employs TRBV5-4 and TRBJ2-1; possibly TRBD2 for D (5 bases). Germline CDR1 reads SGHNT; CDR2 reads YYREEE (reference sequence). Trimming cost V 4 bases and J 6 bases, with 17 bases left between them. This CDR3 has 15 amino acids. For the CDR3, the DNA is TGTGCCAGCAGCGCTGGCGGAGGAACCATCAATGAGCAGTTCTTC. Translated: CASSAGGGTINEQFF.